Detailed here is one T cell receptor (beta chain). There is no known antigen for this receptor. Base qualities are not provided; no much larger clone lies one nucleotide away. These data are taken from a study of blood T cells in healthy people across ages (dated by TCRdb to about 2015). Concerning the study at large: In model experiments, roughly one uniquely barcoded TCR beta cDNA molecule per two T cells was captured by template switching. Using deep sequencing normalized with unique cDNA molecular identifiers, the study measured how TCR beta repertoire diversity changes with age. Donors were grouped into four age groups: young (average roughly 17 years), middle-aged (about 40), aged (over 55) and long-lived (approximately 81). To avoid experimental bias, donors of different ages were spread randomly across the sequencing lanes. For two donors (one aged 18 to 30 and one aged 80 or older), the study analyzed two additional independent replicas of 1 million unique cDNA reads from the same blood draw. Here is what the overall study found, with its caveats: Because donor CMV infection status was unknown, age-related changes in expanded clonotypes were potentially confounded. Observed TCR beta diversity per million T cells fell roughly linearly with age, and a significant reduction was already apparent by age about 38. Compared with the aged group, the long-lived group had more naive CD4+ T cells, fewer expanded clones and increased TCR diversity, suggesting age selection. A strong correlation was found between observed TCR beta diversity and the percentage of naive T cells measured by flow cytometry. Conclusive comparison of naive and antigen-experienced compartments was prevented by the profiling of bulk unsorted PBMCs. Estimates of total diversity from one million sequenced T cells were regarded as lower bounds and underestimates.

Systemically healthy Caucasian individuals from Russia, around 39 in total and aged about 6 to 100 years, were included as donors. Each donor gave around 9.9 milliliters of peripheral blood, collected into EDTA-treated Vacutainer tubes. PBMCs were isolated by Ficoll-Paque density-gradient centrifugation, with at least 7 million obtained per sample. Trizol reagent was used to extract total RNA from PBMCs, with at least 5.5 micrograms per sample. Naive CD45RAhigh/CD27high T cell percentages were measured by flow cytometry on a PBMC aliquot from every donor. To prepare the library, 5' RACE was applied. The sample was run on an Illumina HiSeq 2500. A second PCR of roughly 7 to 12 cycles was performed with a sample-barcoded 5' primer and a J-beta primer mix. A template-switch 5' adaptor carrying 12 random nucleotides introduced a unique molecular identifier onto each TCR beta cDNA molecule. At least 3 million CDR3-containing paired-end reads were obtained from each sample. The Mint cDNA synthesis kit, primed by a TRBC-specific oligonucleotide, was used to synthesize first-strand cDNA from all RNA. Following uracil-DNA glycosylase treatment, a first 18-cycle PCR with universal primers M1SS and BC2_uni_R was performed on all cDNA. Per the original workflow: Normalization of each sample was performed by random selection of 1 million high-quality reads, each carrying a distinct molecular identifier. Reads sharing molecular identifiers were discarded rather than binned into consensus sequences. CDR3 identification, clonotype clustering and error correction used MiTCR with a Q25 quality threshold and the strictest error-elimination algorithm. Lower-bound total TCR beta diversity was estimated with a nonparametric unseen species model using Euler transformation. The public reads were reprocessed in TCRdb via fastp at Q25 and MiXCR, keeping in-frame beta chains. Every entry covers one CDR3 protein and lists the most common genes and DNA from its rows. These V and J calls are TCRdb output, not the study's own analysis. For this sample the table gives about 640,000 distinct CDR3 sequences, of which under 65% were detected only once. More than 35% of the sample belongs to the ten largest clones.

The germline V gene gives CDR1 as ENHRY and CDR2 as SYGVKD. V is cut back by 2 bases and J by 8 bases, with 4 bases in the junction unmatched. The CDR3 covers 14 residues, taking in both the cysteine and the phenylalanine. Of all the DNA, just the CDR3 is kept, 42 bases in frame from base 1. This sequence was found in a man aged 55 to 70 in good health. The sequenced material came from blood. The rearranged chain carries TRBV10-3 and TRBJ1-4; TRBD1 agrees with 8 junctional bases. CDR3 region: CAISERGQGEKLFF. The nucleotide sequence reads TGTGCCATCAGTGAGCGAGGACAGGGCGAAAAACTGTTTTTT.